This T cell receptor (beta chain) was retrieved from a study of T cell responses to AZD1222 COVID-19 vaccine. Notes on the study in general: There were mostly white British donors and more females than males, and clonal diversity was possibly underestimated. The study found vaccine-associated CD4 TCRs spanning spike, dominant at 160-218 and 743-854.

The germline V gene encodes CDR1 LGHNA and CDR2 YNFKEQ. CDR3 length: 16 amino acids. V lost 4 bases, J lost 7 bases, and 20 bases lay in between. Remarks on this clone: Its cognate antigen is unknown.

Sequencing was performed with immunoSEQ multiplex PCR; in TCRdb, only in-frame clones are kept and a portion is missing. This sample has around 150,000 clones; about 90% occur once, and the top ten carry over 1.5%. The sample consisted of peripheral blood, taken on day 0 of AZD1222 vaccination. The V and J genes are TRBV4-2 and TRBJ1-5, with D possibly being TRBD1 (5 bases). This receptor was taken from an adult in good health. CDR3 DNA sequence: TGTGCCAGCAGCCTAGAGGGGACCACGGTCCTCCAGCCCCAGCATTTT. This gives the protein CASSLEGTTVLQPQHF.